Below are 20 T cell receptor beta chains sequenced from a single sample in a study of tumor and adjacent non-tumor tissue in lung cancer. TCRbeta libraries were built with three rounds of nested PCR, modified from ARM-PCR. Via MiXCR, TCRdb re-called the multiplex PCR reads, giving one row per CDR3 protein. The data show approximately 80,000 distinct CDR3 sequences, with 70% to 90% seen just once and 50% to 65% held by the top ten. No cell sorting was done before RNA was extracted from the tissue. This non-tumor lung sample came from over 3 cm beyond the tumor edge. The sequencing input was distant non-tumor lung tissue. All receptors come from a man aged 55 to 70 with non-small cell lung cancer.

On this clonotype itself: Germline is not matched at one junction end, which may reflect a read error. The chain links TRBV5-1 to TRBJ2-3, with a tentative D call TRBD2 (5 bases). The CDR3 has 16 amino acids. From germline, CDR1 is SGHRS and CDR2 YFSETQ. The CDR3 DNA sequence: TGCGCCAGCAGCGTGAAGGAAGGAGGCATCACAAATACGCAGTATTTT. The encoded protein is CASSVKEGGITNTQYF. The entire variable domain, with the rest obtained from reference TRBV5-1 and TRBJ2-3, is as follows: KAGVTQTPRYLIKTRGQQVTLSCSPISGHRSVSWYQQTPGQGLQFLFEYFSETQRNKGNFPGRFSGRQFSNSRSEMNVSTLELGDSALYLCASSVKEGGITNTQYFGPGTRLTVL.

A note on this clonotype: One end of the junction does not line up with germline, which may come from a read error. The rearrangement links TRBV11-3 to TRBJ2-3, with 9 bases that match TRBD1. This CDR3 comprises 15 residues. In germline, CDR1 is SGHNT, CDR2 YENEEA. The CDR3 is CASSLDMGQGDTQYF. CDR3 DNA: TGTGCCAGCAGTTTAGATATGGGACAGGGAGATACGCAGTATTTT.

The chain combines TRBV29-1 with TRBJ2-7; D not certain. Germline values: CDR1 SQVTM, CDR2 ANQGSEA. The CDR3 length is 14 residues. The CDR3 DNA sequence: TGCAGTGAGATCGAGCAGGCCCACTCCTACGAGCAGTACTTC. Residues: CSEIEQAHSYEQYF.

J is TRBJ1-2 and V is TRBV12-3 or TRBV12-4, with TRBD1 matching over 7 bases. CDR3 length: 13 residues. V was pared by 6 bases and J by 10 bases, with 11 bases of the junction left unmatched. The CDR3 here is CASSSDREGDYTF. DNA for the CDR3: TGTGCCAGCAGCTCCGACAGGGAAGGTGACTACACCTTC.

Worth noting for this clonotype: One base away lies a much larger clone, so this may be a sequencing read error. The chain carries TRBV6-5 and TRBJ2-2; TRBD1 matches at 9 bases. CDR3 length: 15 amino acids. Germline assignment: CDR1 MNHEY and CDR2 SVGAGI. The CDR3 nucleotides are TGTGCCAGCAGCGACAGGGGGAGGGACACCGGGGAGCGGTTTTTT. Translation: CASSDRGRDTGERFF.

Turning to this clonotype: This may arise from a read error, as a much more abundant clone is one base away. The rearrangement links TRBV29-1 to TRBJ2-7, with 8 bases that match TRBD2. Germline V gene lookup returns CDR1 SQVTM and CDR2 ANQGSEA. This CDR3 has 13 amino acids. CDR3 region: CGVRPSGSLGEYF. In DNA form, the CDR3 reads TGCGGCGTGCGCCCTAGCGGGTCGCTAGGGGAGTACTTC.

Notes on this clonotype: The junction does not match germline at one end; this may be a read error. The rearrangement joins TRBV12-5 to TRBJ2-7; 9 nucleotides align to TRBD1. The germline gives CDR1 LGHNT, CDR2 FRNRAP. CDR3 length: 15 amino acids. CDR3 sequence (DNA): TGTGCTAGTGGTTCCATGACAGGGGGACCCTACGAGCAATACTTC. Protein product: CASGSMTGGPYEQYF.

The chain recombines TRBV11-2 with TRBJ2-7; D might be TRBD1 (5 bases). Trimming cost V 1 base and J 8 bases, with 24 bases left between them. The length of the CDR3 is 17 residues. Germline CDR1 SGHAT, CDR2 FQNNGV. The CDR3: CASSLANRSRCIYKQYF. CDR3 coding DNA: TGTGCCAGCAGCTTAGCAAACAGGTCGAGGTGCATTTACAAGCAGTACTTC. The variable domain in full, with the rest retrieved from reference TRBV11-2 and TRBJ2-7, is EAGVAQSPRYKIIEKRQSVAFWCNPISGHATLYWYQQILGQGPKLLIQFQNNGVVDDSQLPKDRFSAERLKGVDSTLKIQPAKLEDSAVYLCASSLANRSRCIYKQYFGPGTRLTVT.

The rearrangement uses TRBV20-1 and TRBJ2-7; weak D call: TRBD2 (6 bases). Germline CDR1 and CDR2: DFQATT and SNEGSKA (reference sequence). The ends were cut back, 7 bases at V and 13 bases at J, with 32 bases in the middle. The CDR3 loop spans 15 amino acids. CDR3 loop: CSVSTTSRRPSGHYF. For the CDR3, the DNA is TGCAGTGTTTCCACCACTAGCAGGAGGCCCTCCGGGCACTACTTC.

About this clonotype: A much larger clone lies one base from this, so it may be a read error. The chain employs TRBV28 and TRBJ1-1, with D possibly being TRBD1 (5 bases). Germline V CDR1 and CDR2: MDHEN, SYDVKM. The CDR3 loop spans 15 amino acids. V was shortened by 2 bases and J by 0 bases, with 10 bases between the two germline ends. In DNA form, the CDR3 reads TGTGCCAGCAGTTTAGGGGGACTGATGAACACTGAAGCTTTCTTT. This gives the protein CASSLGGLMNTEAFF.

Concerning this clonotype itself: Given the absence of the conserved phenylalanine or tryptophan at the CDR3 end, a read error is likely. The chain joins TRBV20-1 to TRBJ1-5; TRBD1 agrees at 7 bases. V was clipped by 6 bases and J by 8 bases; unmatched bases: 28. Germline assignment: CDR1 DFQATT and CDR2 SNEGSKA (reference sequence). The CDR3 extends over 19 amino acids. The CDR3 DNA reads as TGCAGTGCAAACGATGGGATGACAGGGCTACAGACTACAAATAAGCCCCAGCATTAT. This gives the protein CSANDGMTGLQTTNKPQHY.

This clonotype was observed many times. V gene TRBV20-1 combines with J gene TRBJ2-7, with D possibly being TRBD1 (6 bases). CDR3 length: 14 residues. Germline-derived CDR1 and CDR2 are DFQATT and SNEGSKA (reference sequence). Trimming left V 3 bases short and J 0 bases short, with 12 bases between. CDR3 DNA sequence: TGCAGTGCTAGTAAGGGACACAACTCCTACGAGCAGTACTTC. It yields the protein CSASKGHNSYEQYF.

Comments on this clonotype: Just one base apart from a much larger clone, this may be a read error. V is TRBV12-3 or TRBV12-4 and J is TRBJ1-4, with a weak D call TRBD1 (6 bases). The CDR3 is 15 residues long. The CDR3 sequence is CASSPRGLRSEKPFF. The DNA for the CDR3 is TGTGCCAGCAGCCCGCGGGGGCTCAGGTCTGAAAAACCGTTTTTT.

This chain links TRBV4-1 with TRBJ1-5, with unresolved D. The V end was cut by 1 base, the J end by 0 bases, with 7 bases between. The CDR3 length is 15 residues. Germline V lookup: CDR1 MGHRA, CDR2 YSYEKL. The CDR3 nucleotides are TGCGCCAGCAGCCAAGTGATTTATAGCAATCAGCCCCAGCATTTT. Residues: CASSQVIYSNQPQHF.

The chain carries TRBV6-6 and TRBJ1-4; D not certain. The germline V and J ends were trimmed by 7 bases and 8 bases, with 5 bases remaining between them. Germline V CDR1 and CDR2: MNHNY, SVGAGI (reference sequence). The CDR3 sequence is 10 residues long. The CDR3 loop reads CASMWEKLFF. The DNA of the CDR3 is TGTGCCAGCATGTGGGAAAAACTGTTTTTT.

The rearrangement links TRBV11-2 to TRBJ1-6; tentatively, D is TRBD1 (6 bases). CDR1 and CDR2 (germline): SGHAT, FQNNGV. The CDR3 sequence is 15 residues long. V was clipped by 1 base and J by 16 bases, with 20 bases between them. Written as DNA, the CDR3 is TGTGCCAGCAGCTTAGTAGGGGACAATAATTCACTGCTCCACTTT. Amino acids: CASSLVGDNNSLLHF. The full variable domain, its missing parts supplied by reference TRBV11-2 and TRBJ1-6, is EAGVAQSPRYKIIEKRQSVAFWCNPISGHATLYWYQQILGQGPKLLIQFQNNGVVDDSQLPKDRFSAERLKGVDSTLKIQPAKLEDSAVYLCASSLVGDNNSLLHFGNGTRLTVT.

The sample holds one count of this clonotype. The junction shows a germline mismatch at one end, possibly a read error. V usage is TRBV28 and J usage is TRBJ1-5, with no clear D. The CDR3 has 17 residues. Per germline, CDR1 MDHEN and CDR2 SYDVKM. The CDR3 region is CASSLFYTGKWGQAQHF. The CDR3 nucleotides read TGTGCCAGCAGTTTATTTTATACGGGGAAATGGGGTCAGGCCCAGCATTTT.

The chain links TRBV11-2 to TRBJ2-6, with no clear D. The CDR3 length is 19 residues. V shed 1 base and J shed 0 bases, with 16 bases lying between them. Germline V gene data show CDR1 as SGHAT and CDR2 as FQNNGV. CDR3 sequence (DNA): TGTGCCAGCAGCTTAGTTCCAATGAGCAGGCCCTCTGGGGCCAACGTCCTGACTTTC. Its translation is CASSLVPMSRPSGANVLTF.

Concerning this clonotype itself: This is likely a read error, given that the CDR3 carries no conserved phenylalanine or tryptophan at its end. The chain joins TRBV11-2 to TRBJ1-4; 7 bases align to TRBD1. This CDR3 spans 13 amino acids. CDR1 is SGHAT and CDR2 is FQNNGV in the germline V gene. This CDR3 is CSSSLDIGGGLFV. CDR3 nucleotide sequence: TGTTCCAGCAGCTTAGATATAGGGGGCGGACTGTTTGTT.

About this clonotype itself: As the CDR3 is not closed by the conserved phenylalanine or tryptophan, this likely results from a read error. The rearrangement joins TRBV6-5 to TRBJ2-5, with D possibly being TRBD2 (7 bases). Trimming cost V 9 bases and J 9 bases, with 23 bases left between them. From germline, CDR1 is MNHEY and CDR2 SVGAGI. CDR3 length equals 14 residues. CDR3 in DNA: TGTGCCAGTAGTGATACAGGGACCGCGGGGGCCCAGTACTCC. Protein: CASSDTGTAGAQYS.